This T cell receptor (beta chain) was sequenced for a study of Ad26.COV2.S vaccination and SARS-CoV-2 variants. Generated by immunoSEQ multiplex PCR, the TCRdb table keeps only in-frame clones and is missing some. The sample lists roughly 500,000 clones; about 83% were seen once. Study-wide findings and caveats: Substantial breadth in spike-specific CD8+ and CD4+ T cell responses was reportedly seen after vaccination.

About this clone itself: Its antigen is not identified.

The sample's treatment: around 19 received Ad26.COV2.S at low or high dose, single or two shots; about 5 received placebo; per-sample allocation not given. On day 63 after the first injection, vaccine and placebo recipients gave samples. The CDR3 length is 13 residues. V gave up 7 bases and J gave up 3 bases, with 12 bases separating them. The V gene is TRBV12-3 or TRBV12-4, the J gene TRBJ1-1; D gene ambiguous. Sequenced here: peripheral blood, sampled in a trial of Ad26.COV2.S vaccine versus placebo. The receptor was isolated from a person between 18 and 59 years old who received the Ad26.COV2.S COVID-19 vaccine or a placebo. The CDR3 DNA reads as TGTGCCAGCACCCCGGAAGGGTACACTGAAGCTTTCTTT. Translation: CASTPEGYTEAFF.